Sequencing of this T cell receptor (beta chain) was carried out in a study of blood T cell repertoires in COVID-19. Germline CDR1 and CDR2: SGHTS and YDEGEE. Trimming at V came to 4 bases and at J to 6 bases, leaving 8 bases not matched to a gene. The CDR3 sequence is 15 residues long. Everyone who took part was roughly 18 to 89 years old, and they came from about 23 US areas. In the original analysis: The assay estimated nucleated cells by amplifying reference gene primers. Profiling relied on immunoSEQ multiplex PCR, and the TCRdb table lists in-frame clones only, not all of them. V and J calls and clone size are as listed in that table; D and trimming were resolved from the DNA. The sample has approximately 310,000 clones, around 84% seen once; the top ten hold under 2%.

The sequenced material came from PBMCs or T cells enriched from blood (not recorded which). The TCR was taken from a woman in her thirties who had been exposed to COVID-19. The genes are TRBV5-8 and TRBJ2-4; 9 positions agree with TRBD1. CDR3 residues: CASSPRTGDGNIQYF. CDR3 bases: TGTGCCAGCAGCCCCCGGACAGGGGACGGAAACATTCAGTACTTC.